The clone carrying this T cell receptor beta chain was seen at least ten times. These data are taken from a study of identical twins. TCRdb fed the 5' RACE reads into MiXCR, producing one record per CDR3 protein. The data contain about 810,000 distinct CDR3 sequences, approximately 13% of them singletons. The germline gives CDR1 ENHRY, CDR2 SYGVKD. With 8 bases removed from V and 5 bases from J, the gap between germline ends came to 10 bases. This CDR3 is built from 13 residues. These same data were also listed under a study on yellow fever vaccine responses in identical twins.

The chain couples TRBV10-3 to TRBJ1-6, with D possibly TRBD1 on 5 matching bases. This sequence originates from a woman in her late teens or twenties in good health. The sample comprised PBMCs. The CDR3 DNA follows: TGTGCCATCGGGGACTTCCATAATTCACCCCTCCACTTT. Amino acids: CAIGDFHNSPLHF.